This TCR beta chain stems from a study of vaccination effects on CD4 cells after COVID-19. The length of the CDR3 is 14 residues. V was clipped by 5 bases and J by 2 bases, with 10 bases between them. Germline-derived CDR1 and CDR2 are SEHNR and FQNEAQ (reference sequence). This clone was detected only a few times. As yet, its antigen is unknown. Notes on the study in general: Marked contraction was observed in infection-induced and vaccine-induced clones late after vaccination.

Sequencing followed a ViraFEST assay step that expanded antigen-specific CD4+ T cells with viral peptide pools. A roughly 11-day culture period preceded the isolation of CD4+ T cells. Nobody among the vaccine recipients had prior SARS-CoV-2 infection (nucleocapsid antibodies were negative). Data came from immunoSEQ multiplex PCR; TCRdb stores just in-frame clones and leaves some out. This repertoire shows just under 65,000 clones, roughly 75% found once; its top ten account for about 3.5%. Sequenced here: CD4+ T cells from PBMCs cultured with HCoV-OC43 spike peptides, sampled before COVID-19 vaccination. Subset denoted: HCoV-OC43 spike overlapping peptide pool stimulation. This TCR derives from a human donor who received a COVID-19 vaccine. The J gene is TRBJ2-1, the V gene TRBV7-9; D may be TRBD2 (5 bases). The DNA of the CDR3 is TGTGCCAGCAGCCATACCGGGACCTACAATGAGCAGTTCTTC. This gives the protein CASSHTGTYNEQFF.